This T cell receptor beta chain was retrieved from a study of cytomegalovirus exposure and HLA in healthy donors. Study in general: Early released data comprised tens of millions of unique TCRs from HLA-typed donors. Study-wide findings and caveats: While the bulk of TCR sequences proved rare, some public TCRs turned up in many donors. Immune exposure information comprised only CMV serostatus.

Healthy people donating bone marrow made up the donors. PCR amplification relied on 60 Vbeta primers (plus 13 Jbeta primers). The table came from immunoSEQ multiplex PCR; TCRdb's copy has only in-frame clones and leaves some out. The table shows about 82,000 clones, with around 76% occurring only once. The CDR3 runs 12 residues. Germline values: CDR1 LNHDA, CDR2 SQIVND (reference sequence). Trimming stripped 8 bases from V and 10 bases from J, with 12 bases between. Notes on this clone: As yet, its antigen is unknown.

Sequencing was done on a sample of PBMCs. This receptor was taken from a male donor in good health and CMV-seropositive. The chain has TRBV19 and TRBJ1-6, with D tentatively TRBD1 (5 bases). CDR3 sequence (DNA): TGTGCCAGTGGGTGGCGGGGCTCACCCCTCCACTTT. This translates into CASGWRGSPLHF.